This passage covers 8 T cell receptor beta chains from one sample sequenced in a study of T cell repertoires in cytomegalovirus infection (dated by TCRdb to between 2017 and 2020). Sequencer: Illumina HiSeq 1500. TCRdb's own reprocessing of the public reads used fastp at Q25 and MiXCR and kept productive beta chains. Under each unique CDR3 protein, matching rows form one entry showing the most common genes and DNA. For this sample there are hundreds of thousands of distinct CDR3 sequences; about 10% appear just once. The ten largest clones represent roughly a tenth of the sample. The sequencing input was PBMCs. Receptors originate from a human donor in good health (CMV status not recorded). Some clones in this sample may be carry-over from other donors' samples.

The rearrangement uses TRBV7-3 and TRBJ1-1; D gene unclear. V gave up 3 bases and J gave up 7 bases, with 12 bases separating them. CDR1 SGHTA and CDR2 FQGTGA come from the germline V gene. The CDR3 is 13 amino acids. CDR3 sequence (DNA): TGTGCCAGCAGCTTTCCGGGGAGCAATGAAGCTTTCTTT. As protein: CASSFPGSNEAFF.

The CDR3 DNA follows: TGTGCCAGCAGCCCACGGGCCTCTTCCGTGAGTGGCTACACCTTC. Protein: CASSPRASSVSGYTF. The chain carries TRBV3-1 and TRBJ1-2; no reliable D call. The CDR3 is 15 amino acids. Germline CDR1 and CDR2: LGHDT and YNNKEL (reference sequence). V lost 4 bases and J lost 7, with 19 bases in between.

This rearrangement joins TRBV20-1 to TRBJ2-5; D remains unclear. Trimming took 3 bases from V and 5 from J, leaving 19 bases between them. This CDR3 is built from 15 residues. Germline assignment: CDR1 DFQATT and CDR2 SNEGSKA (reference sequence). CDR3 bases: TGCAGTGCTAGTCAGTTAATAGGGCCTAGGGAGACCCAGTACTTC. It is translated as CSASQLIGPRETQYF.

This clonotype was observed at least ten times. V usage is TRBV24-1 and J usage is TRBJ2-6; 8 nucleotides agree with TRBD1. Germline lookup yields CDR1 KGHDR and CDR2 SFDVKD. This CDR3 spans 14 amino acids. The trim removed 8 bases at V and 4 bases at J, leaving 3 bases unmatched. The CDR3 nucleotides read TGTGCCACCACCAGGGGGCCCGGGGCCAACGTCCTGACTTTC. Translation: CATTRGPGANVLTF.

This clonotype was picked up one time. The junction departs from germline at one end; a sequencing error may be responsible. The chain employs TRBV20-1 and TRBJ1-5; D remains ambiguous. CDR1 is DFQATT and CDR2 is SNEGSKA in the germline V gene (reference sequence). The length of the CDR3 is 14 residues. The CDR3 DNA sequence: TGCGGTGCTAGAGATTTCGCCTCCAATCAGCCCCAGCATTTT. Protein sequence: CGARDFASNQPQHF.

This clonotype was detected only once. The chain is built from TRBV9 and TRBJ1-1; no reliable D call. V was clipped by 0 bases and J by 5 bases, with 14 bases between them. This CDR3 is built from 15 residues. Germline V gene data show CDR1 as SGDLS and CDR2 as YYNGEE. CDR3 bases: TGTGCCAGCAGCGTAGATTCCTCGGGAGGGACTGAAGCTTTCTTT. Translated, it gives CASSVDSSGGTEAFF.

This chain joins TRBV11-3 and TRBJ2-3, with D unclear. The CDR3 is 14 amino acids. Germline CDR1 is SGHNT and CDR2 is YENEEA. V dropped 3 bases and J dropped 5 bases, with 12 bases sitting between them. CDR3 amino acids: CASSLGGGQDTQYF. The CDR3 bases are TGTGCCAGCAGCTTGGGTGGCGGTCAAGATACGCAGTATTTT. Drawing the rest from reference TRBV11-3 and TRBJ2-3, the complete variable domain is EAGVVQSPRYKIIEKKQPVAFWCNPISGHNTLYWYLQNLGQGPELLIRYENEEAVDDSQLPKDRFSAERLKGVDSTLKIQPAELGDSAVYLCASSLGGGQDTQYFGPGTRLTVL.

The sample holds a few counts of this clonotype. The chain joins TRBV28 to TRBJ2-1, with TRBD2 identical over 7 bases. Trimming removed 3 bases from V and 6 bases from J; junction bases left unmatched: 8. The CDR3 is 15 residues long. In germline, CDR1 is MDHEN, CDR2 SYDVKM. For the CDR3, the DNA is TGTGCCAGCAGTTTTTGGCTAGCGGTTTTCAATGAGCAGTTCTTC. This encodes CASSFWLAVFNEQFF.